The 23 T cell receptor beta chains below all came from one sample that was sequenced in a study of blood T cell repertoires in COVID-19. Assay: immunoSEQ multiplex PCR; the TCRdb copy retains only in-frame clones and omits some. The profile shows 140,000 or so clones, around 79% of them singletons. Sequencing was performed on peripheral blood. Receptors were obtained from a woman in her 70s with COVID-19, enrolled during active disease.

This chain joins TRBV7-2 and TRBJ2-5, with TRBD2 identical over 9 bases. Trimming cost V 6 bases and J 2 bases; bases outside gene matches: 7. Germline loops: CDR1 SGHTA, CDR2 FQGNSA. This CDR3 comprises 15 residues. The CDR3 DNA follows: TGTGCCAGCAGTCCAAGCGGGGGGAATCAAGAGACCCAGTACTTC. This translates into CASSPSGGNQETQYF.

The chain couples TRBV3-1 (or the pseudogene TRBV3-2) to TRBJ1-3; D not certain. The germline gives CDR1 LGHDT, CDR2 YNNKEL (reference sequence). Trimming removed 0 bases from V and 4 bases from J, with 4 bases in between. The CDR3 has 13 residues. The CDR3 protein is CASSQDRGNTIYF. The CDR3, as DNA: TGTGCCAGCAGCCAAGACAGGGGAAACACCATATATTTT.

J is TRBJ1-1 and V is TRBV3-1 (or the pseudogene TRBV3-2); D not resolved. V was cut by 1 base and J by 0 bases, with 9 bases left in between. The germline CDR1 and CDR2 sequences are LGHDT and YNNKEL (reference sequence). The CDR3 extends over 15 amino acids. The CDR3, as DNA: TGTGCCAGCAGCCAAGGTACAGTCATGAACACTGAAGCTTTCTTT. As protein: CASSQGTVMNTEAFF.

The J gene is TRBJ1-4, the V gene TRBV30; D not certain. The V and J ends lost 2 bases and 5 bases respectively, with 18 bases between them. The CDR3 is 16 amino acids. From germline, CDR1 is GTSNPN and CDR2 SVGIG (reference sequence). CDR3 sequence: CAWSFRVGPFNEKLFF. The DNA for the CDR3 is TGTGCCTGGAGTTTTCGGGTTGGTCCCTTCAATGAAAAACTGTTTTTT.

There are a few counts of this clone. The chain recombines TRBV7-2 with TRBJ1-5; 7 bases match TRBD1. This CDR3 has 15 amino acids. In germline, CDR1 is SGHTA, CDR2 FQGNSA. Trimming cost V 1 base and J 7 bases; bases outside gene matches: 7. Here the CDR3 DNA reads TGTGCCAGCAGCTTAGAGGGGGCGCAGGGGCAGCCCCAGCATTTT. Translated, it gives CASSLEGAQGQPQHF. Looking up the rest from reference TRBV7-2 and TRBJ1-5 gives the full variable domain: GAGVSQSPSNKVTEKGKDVELRCDPISGHTALYWYRQSLGQGLEFLIYFQGNSAPDKSGLPSDRFSAERTGGSVSTLTIQRTQQEDSAVYLCASSLEGAQGQPQHFGDGTRLSIL.

The V gene is TRBV2, the J gene TRBJ2-3; 8 nucleotides match TRBD2. V lost 4 bases to trimming and J lost 1 base; unmatched junction nucleotides: 7. Germline values: CDR1 SNHLY, CDR2 FYNNEI. CDR3 length: 16 amino acids. CDR3 coding DNA: TGTGCCAGCAGTGCCAGACGGGGGGGCGGCACAGATACGCAGTATTTT. Protein sequence: CASSARRGGGTDTQYF.

CDR3 coding DNA: TGTGCCAGCAGCCTGGGACAGGGGGCTTACGAGCAGTACTTC. The encoded protein is CASSLGQGAYEQYF. The rearrangement links TRBV11-2 to TRBJ2-7; the match to TRBD1 covers 12 bases. Germline CDR1 reads SGHAT; CDR2 reads FQNNGV. The CDR3 runs to 14 residues. The V gene end was trimmed by 5 bases and the J gene end by 4 bases; junction bases not matched to a gene: 3.

The chain uses TRBV6-5 and TRBJ1-2; 12 bases match TRBD1. J was trimmed by 10 bases and V by 6 bases; bases with no gene match: 9. This CDR3 has 14 residues. Germline CDR1 reads MNHEY; CDR2 reads SVGAGI. In DNA form, the CDR3 reads TGTGCCAGCAGGCTCCCGGGACAGGGGGCGGCCTACACCTTC. Amino acids: CASRLPGQGAAYTF.

V and J are TRBV4-2 and TRBJ1-4; 7 bases are shared with TRBD1. The V and J ends lost 0 bases and 0 bases, in that order; junction bases with no gene match: 19. Germline CDR1 LGHNA, CDR2 YNFKEQ. CDR3 size: 22 residues. The CDR3 region is CASSQDLGQTSAGVATNEKLFF. For the CDR3, the DNA is TGTGCCAGCAGCCAAGATTTGGGACAGACCTCCGCCGGTGTTGCAACTAATGAAAAACTGTTTTTT.

The chain joins TRBV4-1 to TRBJ1-1; D is unresolved. Per the germline V gene, CDR1 is MGHRA and CDR2 is YSYEKL. The CDR3 runs to 14 residues. V lost 4 bases to trimming and J lost 3 bases, with 12 bases between them. The CDR3 protein is CASSRGGGYTEAFF. CDR3 DNA: TGCGCCAGCAGCCGGGGAGGAGGTTACACTGAAGCTTTCTTT.

V is TRBV7-3 and J is TRBJ2-3; TRBD2 might be the D (6 bases). The CDR3 runs to 11 residues. In germline, CDR1 is SGHTA, CDR2 FQGTGA. V gave up 5 bases and J gave up 8 bases, with 8 bases separating them. The CDR3 nucleotides are TGTGCCAGCAGCCTGGGGGGTACGCAGTATTTT. This gives the protein CASSLGGTQYF.

This chain uses TRBV2 with TRBJ1-1, with a possible D match to TRBD1 (5 bases). From germline, CDR1 is SNHLY and CDR2 FYNNEI. V lost 7 bases, J lost 0 bases, and 15 bases lay in between. This CDR3 region has 15 residues. The CDR3 is CASTRSTVLNTEAFF. The DNA for the CDR3 is TGTGCCAGCACCCGTTCGACAGTCCTGAACACTGAAGCTTTCTTT.

This clone was seen only a few times. This chain joins TRBV7-9 and TRBJ2-2; D unclear. V lost 5 bases to trimming and J lost 6 bases, with 13 bases between them. The V gene's germline CDR1 is SEHNR and CDR2 FQNEAQ (reference sequence). This CDR3 is built from 14 residues. The CDR3 sequence is CASSHGLRSGELFF. CDR3 sequence (DNA): TGTGCCAGCAGCCATGGTCTGAGGTCCGGGGAGCTGTTTTTT.

The chain carries TRBV4-1 and TRBJ2-7; tentatively, D is TRBD1 (6 bases). There are 14 residues in the CDR3. V was trimmed by 3 bases and J by 7 bases, leaving 16 bases between them. Germline CDR1 is MGHRA and CDR2 is YSYEKL. The CDR3 bases are TGCGCCAGCAGCCAGACCGGACAGTCGGGGGAGCAGTACTTC. Translated: CASSQTGQSGEQYF.

The chain is built from TRBV28 and TRBJ2-4, with 7 bases identical to TRBD1. Germline V lookup: CDR1 MDHEN, CDR2 SYDVKM. The CDR3 contains 12 residues. V dropped 8 bases and J dropped 12; count of bases not matched to a gene: 10. CDR3 in amino acids: CASGGTGATQYF. The CDR3 bases are TGTGCCAGCGGAGGAACAGGGGCAACTCAGTACTTC.

This clone was detected only once. This chain connects TRBV7-9 to TRBJ2-3; TRBD2 might be the D (5 bases). This CDR3 has 14 residues. Trimming shortened V by 1 base and J by 8 bases, and 13 bases separated the two germline ends. Germline V CDR1 and CDR2: SEHNR, FQNEAQ (reference sequence). The chain's CDR3 is CASSLDAGLGTQYF. CDR3 coding DNA: TGTGCCAGCAGCTTAGACGCGGGTTTAGGTACGCAGTATTTT.

As for this clone: This specimen includes other DNA sequences encoding the same CDR3. The chain uses TRBV18 and TRBJ1-5; TRBD1 aligns across 7 bases. Germline CDR1 KGHSH, CDR2 LQKENI. Unmatched junction bases numbered 0, after V lost 3 bases and J lost 4 bases. This CDR3 contains 13 residues. The chain's CDR3 is CASSPDRNQPQHF. The CDR3 DNA reads as TGTGCCAGCTCACCGGACAGGAATCAGCCCCAGCATTTT.

CDR3 sequence reads: CSGGGTQPQHF. The CDR3 DNA sequence: TGCAGTGGGGGGGGGACTCAGCCCCAGCATTTT. The chain uses TRBV20-1 and TRBJ1-5; tentatively, D is TRBD1 (5 bases). The germline V gene has CDR1 DFQATT and CDR2 SNEGSKA (reference sequence). The ends were cut back, 7 bases at V and 6 bases at J, with 10 bases in the middle. CDR3 length: 11 amino acids.

The V call is TRBV6-2 or TRBV6-3, the J call TRBJ1-1; 8 nucleotides align to TRBD1. The CDR3 is made up of 14 amino acids. Looked up from germline, CDR1 is MNHEY and CDR2 is SVGEGT. With V trimmed by 4 bases and J by 1 base, 2 bases remained unmatched. CDR3 bases: TGTGCCAGCAGTTTCGGACAGGGGAACACTGAAGCTTTCTTT. Its translation is CASSFGQGNTEAFF.

CDR3: CASSQAGGNGYTF. In DNA form, the CDR3 reads TGCGCCAGCAGCCAAGCGGGGGGGAATGGCTACACCTTC. The J gene is TRBJ1-2, the V gene TRBV4-1, with TRBD1 as a possible D gene (5 bases). Trimming removed 1 base at V and 6 bases at J, with 9 bases between. The CDR3 length is 13 residues. Germline V lookup: CDR1 MGHRA, CDR2 YSYEKL.

The chain has TRBV11-2 and TRBJ2-7; D not resolved. The length of the CDR3 is 13 residues. The germline V and J ends were trimmed by 0 bases and 11 bases, with 14 bases remaining between them. Germline-derived CDR1 and CDR2 are SGHAT and FQNNGV. The CDR3 region has the DNA TGTGCCAGCAGCTTAGAGTCTGGCTCCCGGGAGTACTTC. The encoded protein is CASSLESGSREYF. Variable domain in full (rest from reference TRBV11-2 and TRBJ2-7): EAGVAQSPRYKIIEKRQSVAFWCNPISGHATLYWYQQILGQGPKLLIQFQNNGVVDDSQLPKDRFSAERLKGVDSTLKIQPAKLEDSAVYLCASSLESGSREYFGPGTRLTVT.

This chain uses TRBV18 with TRBJ2-7; weak D call: TRBD1 (6 bases). This CDR3 contains 13 residues. Trimming pared 2 bases from V and 2 bases from J, leaving 7 bases between. Germline-derived CDR1 and CDR2 are KGHSH and LQKENI. CDR3 nucleotides: TGTGCCAGCTCACCAGAGGGGGCCTACGAGCAGTACTTC. Protein sequence: CASSPEGAYEQYF.

The CDR3: CASSLGQGGNEQFF. CDR3 DNA sequence: TGCGCCAGCAGCTTGGGACAGGGTGGCAATGAGCAGTTCTTC. This chain joins TRBV5-1 and TRBJ2-1, with 7 bases identical to TRBD1. The CDR3 has 14 amino acids. With V trimmed by 0 bases and J by 6 bases, 3 bases remained unmatched. Germline V gene sequence: CDR1 SGHRS, CDR2 YFSETQ.